One sample yielded the 15 T cell receptor beta chains listed below, sequenced in a study of OX40 agonist ivuxolimab in advanced cancers. Library construction relied on the immunoSEQ multiplex PCR assay. TCRdb limited this immuneACCESS table to in-frame rearrangements with V and J called. A share of clones is missing; checked studies link under half to unresolved V genes, and the rest is unexplained. This sample holds about 84,000 clones; approximately 84% were observed only once. Of the sample, 2.5% to 3% is held by the ten largest clones. The sample consisted of CD4+ or CD8+ T cells sorted from blood, taken in a trial of the OX40 agonist ivuxolimab. These receptors were taken from an adult with an advanced solid tumor such as melanoma, head and neck, liver or kidney cancer.

V and J are TRBV28 and TRBJ2-3; TRBD1 agrees at 7 bases. The CDR3 is 15 amino acids. Germline CDR1 MDHEN, CDR2 SYDVKM. Germline trimming cut 5 bases from V and 1 base from J; bases unmatched to any gene: 6. In nucleotides, the CDR3 is TGTGCCAGCAGTCCCCCCGGGACAGGCACAGATACGCAGTATTTT. The encoded protein is CASSPPGTGTDTQYF.

This clone was found once. V is TRBV4-3 and J is TRBJ2-1; 7 bases match TRBD2. Germline CDR1 reads LGHNA; CDR2 reads YSLEER. The CDR3 loop spans 15 amino acids. Losses at the gene ends were 1 base for V and 10 bases for J; bases not matched to a gene: 10. The CDR3 bases are TGCGCCAGCAGCCAAGGGACTAGGGCCGTCGACGAGCAGTTCTTC. It translates to CASSQGTRAVDEQFF.

This sequence joins TRBV19 and TRBJ1-6; 10 bases map to TRBD1. J gave up 0 bases and V 4 bases, and 3 bases lay outside the gene matches. Per germline, CDR1 LNHDA and CDR2 SQIVND (reference sequence). The CDR3 spans 17 residues. The CDR3 here is CASSRQGASSYNSPLHF. Here the CDR3 DNA reads TGTGCCAGTAGTAGACAGGGGGCGAGCTCCTATAATTCACCCCTCCACTTT.

The genes are TRBV9 and TRBJ1-3; D is ambiguous. The CDR3 consists of 16 residues. V was trimmed by 0 bases and J by 0 bases, leaving 10 bases between them. Germline CDR1 and CDR2: SGDLS and YYNGEE. The CDR3 region has the DNA TGTGCCAGCAGCGTAGGAGAGAATACCTCTGGAAACACCATATATTTT. Translated, it gives CASSVGENTSGNTIYF.

The rearrangement links TRBV7-3 to TRBJ1-1; TRBD1 agrees at 8 bases. In germline, CDR1 is SGHTA, CDR2 FQGTGA. The CDR3 runs 15 residues. J was trimmed by 5 bases and V by 4 bases; bases with no gene match: 9. Here the CDR3 DNA reads TGTGCCAGCAGCTACCTAGGACAGGGAGGGACTGAAGCTTTCTTT. Its protein is CASSYLGQGGTEAFF.

V usage is TRBV5-4 and J usage is TRBJ2-4; 9 nucleotides agree with TRBD1. Germline trimming cut 10 bases from V and 7 bases from J; bases unmatched to any gene: 9. Germline assignment: CDR1 SGHNT and CDR2 YYREEE (reference sequence). CDR3 length equals 13 residues. The CDR3 DNA reads as TGTGCCCTACGCCGACAGGGGGATAACATTCAGTACTTC. Protein product: CALRRQGDNIQYF.

Written as DNA, the CDR3 is TGTGCCAGCAGTGATTGGGGGGGCAATCAGCCCCAGCATTTT. Encoded protein: CASSDWGGNQPQHF. J is TRBJ1-5 and V is TRBV2, with D maybe TRBD1 (5 bases). This CDR3 comprises 14 residues. V lost 3 bases and J 2 bases, leaving 8 bases between the germline ends. Germline loops: CDR1 SNHLY, CDR2 FYNNEI.

The chain employs TRBV11-1 and TRBJ2-7; D unclear. Trimming stripped 2 bases from V and 0 bases from J, with 14 bases between. The CDR3 covers 16 residues. Germline lookup yields CDR1 SGHAT and CDR2 FQDESV (reference sequence). The CDR3 protein is CASSLLSGMSSYEQYF. In DNA, the CDR3 is TGTGCCAGCAGCTTATTATCCGGAATGAGCTCCTACGAGCAGTACTTC.

The chain joins TRBV19 to TRBJ2-1; 11 bases map to TRBD2. The CDR3 consists of 17 residues. Germline-derived CDR1 and CDR2 are LNHDA and SQIVND (reference sequence). Trimming took 5 bases from V and 4 from J; bases not matched to a gene: 10. CDR3 residues: CASSFALLAGGYNEQFF. CDR3 nucleotide sequence: TGTGCCAGTAGTTTCGCCCTCTTAGCGGGGGGGTACAATGAGCAGTTCTTC.

The J gene is TRBJ1-3, the V gene TRBV19; no definite D call. The germline V gene has CDR1 LNHDA and CDR2 SQIVND (reference sequence). The CDR3 runs 15 residues. V was cut by 3 bases and J by 0 bases, with 9 bases left in between. For the CDR3, the DNA is TGTGCCAGTAGTATTACAGCTAGCTCTGGAAACACCATATATTTT. Its translation is CASSITASSGNTIYF. The full variable domain, with the rest looked up from reference TRBV19 and TRBJ1-3, is DGGITQSPKYLFRKEGQNVTLSCEQNLNHDAMYWYRQDPGQGLRLIYYSQIVNDFQKGDIAEGYSVSREKKESFPLTVTSAQKNPTAFYLCASSITASSGNTIYFGEGSWLTVV.

The chain uses TRBV4-2 and TRBJ1-2; 9 nucleotides match TRBD1. The CDR3 has 17 amino acids. Germline trimming cut 2 bases from V and 4 bases from J; bases unmatched to any gene: 11. Germline-derived CDR1 and CDR2 are LGHNA and YNFKEQ. CDR3 coding DNA: TGTGCCAGCAGCCAAACCCCGGGACAGGGAGCTTTCTATGGCTACACCTTC. It translates to CASSQTPGQGAFYGYTF.

This clone appeared once. The rearrangement uses TRBV28 and TRBJ2-2; D is tentatively TRBD1 or TRBD2 (5 bases each). Deletions cut 5 bases from V and 5 bases from J, with 21 bases between. This CDR3 spans 17 amino acids. Germline CDR1 and CDR2: MDHEN and SYDVKM. CDR3 nucleotides: TGTGCCAGCAGTCTTCCGGGCCAACTGGGGGTGACCGGGGAGCTGTTTTTT. This sequence encodes CASSLPGQLGVTGELFF.

This clone was picked up one time. CDR3 region: CASRQGQGIRYTF. CDR3 coding DNA: TGTGCCAGCAGACAGGGACAGGGGATACGCTACACCTTC. This chain links TRBV2 with TRBJ1-2; the match to TRBD1 covers 10 bases. The CDR3 spans 13 residues. Unmatched junction bases numbered 7, after V lost 6 bases and J lost 9 bases. Germline V gene data show CDR1 as SNHLY and CDR2 as FYNNEI.

This clone was detected a few times. This chain uses TRBV6-6 with TRBJ2-7; perhaps TRBD2 as D (7 bases). Trimming cost V 7 bases and J 7 bases, with 14 bases left between them. This CDR3 has 12 amino acids. The V gene's germline CDR1 is MNHNY and CDR2 SVGAGI (reference sequence). The CDR3 region is CASTSGRGEQYV. In DNA form, the CDR3 reads TGTGCCAGCACCTCGGGGAGGGGGGAGCAGTACGTC.

This chain links TRBV29-1 with TRBJ2-3, with D uncertain. This CDR3 is 13 amino acids long. V gave up 5 bases and J gave up 8 bases, with 17 bases separating them. The germline V gene encodes CDR1 SQVTM and CDR2 ANQGSEA. The CDR3 DNA follows: TGCAGCGTTCAGAACAGTTTTAAACCTACGCAGTATTTT. Its translation: CSVQNSFKPTQYF.